This T cell receptor (beta chain) was identified in a study of synovial regulatory T cells in juvenile arthritis. Study conclusions and caveats: iaTreg cells shared more CDR3 sequences with synovial Tregs than other blood Tregs did.

Regarding this clone: Its antigen is unidentified.

The CDR3 is 16 amino acids. DNA is not recorded here. Per germline, CDR1 MGHDK and CDR2 SYGVNS. The repertoire was sequenced with immunoSEQ multiplex PCR; TCRdb's copy has only in-frame clones and lacks some. The listing records about 9,600 clones. The chain carries TRBV25-1 and TRBJ2-7; the D call from TCRdb, TRBD1, cannot be confirmed without DNA. The clonotype comes from a donor aged 2-35 years with juvenile idiopathic arthritis. The sequenced material came from Treg cells from blood. The subset denotes: remaining (HLA-DR-negative) circulating blood Treg cells. CDR3 in amino acids: CASSEKLGQGSYEQYF.